This TCR beta chain came from a study of chemoradiotherapy in HPV16-positive cancers. Germline CDR1 reads LNHNV; CDR2 reads YYDKDF (reference sequence). The CDR3 runs to 13 residues. V shed 1 base and J shed 7 bases, with 11 bases lying between them. This clone was detected only a few times. Clones were read by immunoSEQ multiplex PCR, and TCRdb kept only the in-frame ones, dropping some. The table has around 15,000 clones, 69% seen once. The receptor comes from a human donor with HPV-associated anogenital cancer. The sample here was taken from a patient who underwent chemoradiotherapy. The rearrangement uses TRBV15 and TRBJ2-7; TRBD1 might be the D (6 bases). CDR3 protein: CATSRVAGEEQYF. CDR3 in DNA: TGTGCCACCAGCAGAGTTGCAGGGGAAGAGCAGTACTTC. Complete variable domain (other parts from reference TRBV15 and TRBJ2-7): DAMVIQNPRYQVTQFGKPVTLSCSQTLNHNVMYWYQQKSSQAPKLLFHYYDKDFNNEADTPDNFQSRRPNTSFCFLDIRSPGLGDTAMYLCATSRVAGEEQYFGPGTRLTVT.